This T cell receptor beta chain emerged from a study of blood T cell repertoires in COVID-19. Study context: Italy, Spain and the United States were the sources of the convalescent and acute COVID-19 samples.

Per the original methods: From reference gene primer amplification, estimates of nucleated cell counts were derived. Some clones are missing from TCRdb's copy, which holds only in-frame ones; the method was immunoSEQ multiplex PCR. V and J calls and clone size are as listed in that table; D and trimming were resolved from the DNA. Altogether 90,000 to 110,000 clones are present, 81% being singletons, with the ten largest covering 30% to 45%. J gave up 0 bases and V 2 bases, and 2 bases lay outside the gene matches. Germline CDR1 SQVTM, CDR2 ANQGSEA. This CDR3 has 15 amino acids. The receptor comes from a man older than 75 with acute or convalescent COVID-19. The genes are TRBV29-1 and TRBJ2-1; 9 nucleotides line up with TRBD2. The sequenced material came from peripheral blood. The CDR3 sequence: CSVESSGISYNEQFF. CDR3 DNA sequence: TGCAGCGTTGAATCTAGCGGGATCTCCTACAATGAGCAGTTCTTC.